This T cell receptor (beta chain) was identified during a study of T-cell reconstitution after alpha-beta-depleted transplantation in children. Preparation of the TCRbeta library used unique molecular identifiers. TCRdb re-called the PCR reads with MiXCR, one entry per CDR3 protein. The profile shows over 450,000 distinct CDR3 sequences, roughly a tenth of them singletons. Study-wide points: Where some patients showed high TCRbeta diversity at day 60, it came from recipient T cells and thymic progenitors that had survived. After transplant, at about two months, alpha-beta T cells were reportedly derived from several hundred expanded graft clones.

CDR1 KGHDR and CDR2 SFDVKD come from the germline V gene. J lost 3 bases, V lost 2 bases, and 6 bases had no gene match. The CDR3 is 15 residues long. This clonotype was counted at least ten times. The antigen is not known. The rearrangement joins TRBV24-1 to TRBJ2-7; 7 nucleotides align to TRBD2. The clonotype comes from a child aged 2 to 10 with inherited bone marrow failure, due to receive a stem cell transplant. This specimen consisted of PBMCs, obtained before TCRalphabeta/CD19-depleted stem cell transplant. Written as DNA, the CDR3 is TGTGCCACCAGTGATTCCTGGGGGGGTAACTACGAGCAGTACTTC. Residues: CATSDSWGGNYEQYF.